This entry lists 12 T cell receptor beta chains sequenced from one sample in a study of T cells after yellow fever vaccination. TCRdb itself ran the 5' RACE reads through MiXCR, one entry per CDR3 protein. The sample carries about 350,000 distinct CDR3 sequences, about 4% recorded once. The starting material was PBMCs, obtained 5 days after the yellow fever booster vaccination. The receptors were sampled from a man younger than 35 who received the YFV17D yellow fever vaccine.

This clonotype was found many times. The rearrangement uses TRBV15 and TRBJ2-7, with 9 bases fitting TRBD1. This CDR3 spans 17 amino acids. The J segment lost 0 bases and the V segment lost 0 bases, leaving 6 bases of the junction unmatched. Looked up from germline, CDR1 is LNHNV and CDR2 is YYDKDF (reference sequence). CDR3 amino acids: CATSRDGGTGSSYEQYV. The CDR3 DNA reads TGTGCCACCAGCAGAGATGGCGGGACAGGGAGCTCCTACGAGCAGTACGTC.

CDR3 sequence: CASSPHRVQNIQYF. Written as DNA, the CDR3 is TGTGCCAGCAGCCCTCACAGGGTGCAAAACATTCAGTACTTC. V usage is TRBV28 and J usage is TRBJ2-4; D is perhaps TRBD1 (6 bases). The CDR3 extends over 14 amino acids. Germline lookup yields CDR1 MDHEN and CDR2 SYDVKM. Trimming took 6 bases from V and 5 from J, leaving 14 bases between them. The full variable domain, completed using reference TRBV28 and TRBJ2-4, is DVKVTQSSRYLVKRTGEKVFLECVQDMDHENMFWYRQDPGLGLRLIYFSYDVKMKEKGDIPEGYSVSREKKERFSLILESASTNQTSMYLCASSPHRVQNIQYFGAGTRLSVL.

V gene TRBV20-1 combines with J gene TRBJ1-1; D unclear. V was trimmed by 3 bases and J by 1 base, leaving 12 bases between them. Per the germline V gene, CDR1 is DFQATT and CDR2 is SNEGSKA (reference sequence). The CDR3 runs to 14 residues. The DNA for the CDR3 is TGCAGTGCTAGTTCGGGCAGGTCGAACACTGAAGCTTTCTTT. Translating it yields CSASSGRSNTEAFF.

The table lists this clonotype with many counts. The chain has TRBV7-2 and TRBJ2-7; D is possibly TRBD2 (6 bases). V was pared by 5 bases and J by 4 bases, with 15 bases between. The V gene's germline CDR1 is SGHTA and CDR2 FQGNSA. CDR3 length: 14 amino acids. In DNA form, the CDR3 reads TGTGCCAGCAGCCCAAATAGCGGTCCGTACGAGCAGTACTTC. Its translation: CASSPNSGPYEQYF.

The J gene is TRBJ2-2, the V gene TRBV5-5; 9 bases fit TRBD1. V lost 3 bases, J lost 5 bases, and 8 bases stayed unmatched. Germline values: CDR1 SGHKS, CDR2 YYEKEE (reference sequence). CDR3 length equals 16 residues. CDR3 loop: CASSSRTGATTGELFF. In nucleotides, the CDR3 is TGTGCCAGCAGCTCGAGGACAGGGGCAACTACCGGGGAGCTGTTTTTT.

Notes on this clonotype: This may arise from a read error, as a much more abundant clone is one base away. The chain couples TRBV25-1 to TRBJ2-1, with D perhaps matching TRBD1 (6 bases). The CDR3 has 16 amino acids. Trimming left V 4 bases short and J 4 bases short, with 17 bases between. The germline V gene encodes CDR1 MGHDK and CDR2 SYGVNS. CDR3 residues: CASSVLGARIYNEQFF. The CDR3 DNA reads TGTGCCAGCAGTGTCCTGGGGGCCAGGATATACAATGAGCAGTTCTTC.

The chain is built from TRBV29-1 and TRBJ2-3; weak D call: TRBD1 (5 bases). The germline gives CDR1 SQVTM, CDR2 ANQGSEA. Trimming shortened V by 1 base and J by 4 bases, and 15 bases separated the two germline ends. The length of the CDR3 is 15 residues. The CDR3 DNA follows: TGCAGCGTTGAAGGTAAAGCAAGACAGTCAGATACGCAGTATTTT. This sequence encodes CSVEGKARQSDTQYF.

This clonotype was recorded a few times. The chain employs TRBV6-5 and TRBJ2-7, with a weak D call TRBD2 (5 bases). Germline CDR1 and CDR2: MNHEY and SVGAGI. The CDR3 contains 14 residues. V dropped 1 base and J dropped 4 bases, with 11 bases sitting between them. The CDR3 nucleotides read TGTGCCAGCAGTTACTACGGGGTTGGGTACGAGCAGTACTTC. Translated, it gives CASSYYGVGYEQYF.

Only a few counts were recorded for this clonotype. The rearrangement joins TRBV6-5 to TRBJ1-6; the match to TRBD1 covers 7 bases. The J segment lost 15 bases and the V segment lost 0 bases, leaving 8 bases of the junction unmatched. CDR1 MNHEY and CDR2 SVGAGI come from the germline V gene. The CDR3 totals 14 residues. CDR3 nucleotides: TGTGCCAGCAGTTACTCGGGGACAGACGTCGACCTCCACTTT. Protein product: CASSYSGTDVDLHF.

This clonotype was found many times. The chain joins TRBV3-1 to TRBJ2-2; D gene unclear. V lost 0 bases and J 2 bases, leaving 7 bases between the germline ends. This CDR3 contains 15 residues. Per germline, CDR1 LGHDT and CDR2 YNNKEL (reference sequence). The CDR3 loop reads CASSQEATNTGELFF. The DNA for the CDR3 is TGTGCCAGCAGCCAAGAAGCTACCAACACCGGGGAGCTGTTTTTT.

Many counts were recorded for this clonotype. The chain is built from TRBV5-1 and TRBJ2-7; 15 bases map to TRBD2. This CDR3 region has 15 residues. V gave up 3 bases and J gave up 3 bases; unmatched junction bases: 1. CDR1 is SGHRS, CDR2 YFSETQ, per germline. CDR3 in DNA: TGCGCCAGCAGCTCGGGACTAGCGGGGGGCTACGAGCAGTACTTC. Protein sequence: CASSSGLAGGYEQYF.

This clonotype occurred a few times. The V gene is TRBV24-1, the J gene TRBJ2-1, with 9 bases aligning to TRBD1. CDR3 size: 12 residues. Germline values: CDR1 KGHDR, CDR2 SFDVKD. Trimming at V came to 9 bases and at J to 6 bases, leaving 2 bases not matched to a gene. CDR3 DNA: TGTGCCACCGGGACAGGGCCCAATGAGCAGTTCTTC. Translation gives CATGTGPNEQFF.